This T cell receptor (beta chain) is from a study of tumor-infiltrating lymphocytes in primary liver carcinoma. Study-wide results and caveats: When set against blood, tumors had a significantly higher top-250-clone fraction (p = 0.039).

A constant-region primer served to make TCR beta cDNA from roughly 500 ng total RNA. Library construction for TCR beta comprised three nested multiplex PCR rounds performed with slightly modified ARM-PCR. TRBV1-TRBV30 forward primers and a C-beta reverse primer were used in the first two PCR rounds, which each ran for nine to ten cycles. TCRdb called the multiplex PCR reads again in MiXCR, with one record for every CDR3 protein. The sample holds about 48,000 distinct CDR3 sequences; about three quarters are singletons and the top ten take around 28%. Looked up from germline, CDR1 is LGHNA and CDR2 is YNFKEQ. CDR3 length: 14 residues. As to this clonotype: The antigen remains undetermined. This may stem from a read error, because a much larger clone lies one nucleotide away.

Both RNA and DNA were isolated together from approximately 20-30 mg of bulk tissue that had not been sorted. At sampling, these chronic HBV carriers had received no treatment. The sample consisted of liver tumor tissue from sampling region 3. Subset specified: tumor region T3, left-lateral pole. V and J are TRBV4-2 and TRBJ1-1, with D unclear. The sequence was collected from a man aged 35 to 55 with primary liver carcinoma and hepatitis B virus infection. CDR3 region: CANSRDQRNTEAFF. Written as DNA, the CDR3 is TGTGCCAACAGCCGAGACCAGAGGAACACTGAAGCTTTCTTT.